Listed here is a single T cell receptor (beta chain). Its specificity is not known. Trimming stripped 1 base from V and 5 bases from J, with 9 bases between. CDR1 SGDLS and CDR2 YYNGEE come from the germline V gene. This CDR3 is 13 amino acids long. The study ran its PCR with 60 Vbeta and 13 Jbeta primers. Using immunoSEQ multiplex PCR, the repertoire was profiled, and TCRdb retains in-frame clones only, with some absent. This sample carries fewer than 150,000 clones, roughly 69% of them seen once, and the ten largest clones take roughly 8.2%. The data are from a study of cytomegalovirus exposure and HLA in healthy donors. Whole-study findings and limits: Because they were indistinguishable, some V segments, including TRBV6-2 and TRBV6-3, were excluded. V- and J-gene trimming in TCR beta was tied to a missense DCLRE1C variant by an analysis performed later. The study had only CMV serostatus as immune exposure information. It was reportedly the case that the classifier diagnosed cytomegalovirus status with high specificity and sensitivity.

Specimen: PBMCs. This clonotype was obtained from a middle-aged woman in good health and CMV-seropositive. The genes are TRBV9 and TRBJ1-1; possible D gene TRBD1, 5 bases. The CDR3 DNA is TGTGCCAGCAGCGTAAAGGCAGGGACTGAAGCTTTCTTT. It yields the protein CASSVKAGTEAFF.